This T cell receptor beta chain was recorded in a study of control samples from healthy donors and cancer patients. The assay was immunoSEQ multiplex PCR, and TCRdb's table has in-frame clones only and misses some. Of 90,000 or so clones listed, more than 85% are singletons. Input material: blood. The origin of this receptor is a woman between 50 and 59 years old in good health.

The CDR3 region is CASRGASGSHTGNEQFF. The CDR3 DNA is TGTGCCAGCAGGGGGGCTAGCGGGAGTCACACCGGTAATGAGCAGTTCTTC. The chain is built from TRBV28 and TRBJ2-1; 10 bases are shared with TRBD2. The CDR3 sequence is 17 residues long. Germline V gene lookup returns CDR1 MDHEN and CDR2 SYDVKM. After removal of 6 bases from V and 7 bases from J, the junction contained 15 bases not matched to a gene.